This TCR beta chain was sequenced for a study of early T cells in non-severe SARS-CoV-2 infection. Whole-study context: Sequenced bulk RNA came from whole blood that was unsorted, and chains were unpaired.

TCRdb passed the 5' RACE reads through MiXCR, listing each CDR3 protein once. The sample contains just under 30,000 distinct CDR3 sequences, about 5.5% of which appear only once. Germline CDR1 SGHDT, CDR2 YYEEEE. The CDR3 is 15 amino acids. V shed 4 bases, J shed 5 bases, and the junction held 9 bases outside the gene matches. This rearrangement joins TRBV5-6 to TRBJ2-5, with 9 nucleotides matching TRBD1. This TCR derives from an adult who was a healthcare worker with PCR-confirmed SARS-CoV-2 infection or an uninfected control (not recorded which). The source material was whole blood. For the CDR3, the DNA is TGTGCCAGCAGCCCTCAGGACAGGGGCTTGGAGACCCAGTACTTC. This gives the protein CASSPQDRGLETQYF.